This T cell receptor beta chain was sequenced during a study of post-analysis software for immune sequencing data. Findings of the study overall: About 5 TRBV segments were more frequent in patients than controls; TRBV5-6, TRBV5-1 and TRBV20-1 belonged to this group.

As concerns this clonotype: Its antigen is undetermined.

Looked up from germline, CDR1 is MNHEY and CDR2 is SMNVEV (reference sequence). The CDR3 length is 15 residues. V was trimmed by 4 bases and J by 6 bases, leaving 19 bases between them. TCR beta cDNA libraries had unique molecular identifiers. TCRdb re-called the PCR reads with MiXCR, one entry per CDR3 protein. The sample lists almost 700,000 distinct CDR3 sequences; roughly three fifths were seen once. The source material was blood. The source of this sequence is a girl aged 2 to 10 with multiple sclerosis. The chain joins TRBV27 to TRBJ2-7; no reliable D call. The CDR3 sequence is CASSSLSGAVGEQYF. CDR3 bases: TGTGCCAGCAGTTCCCTATCCGGAGCTGTAGGCGAGCAGTACTTC.